This T cell receptor beta chain is from a study of tumor-infiltrating lymphocytes in primary liver carcinoma (dated by TCRdb to 2016 to 2017). Concerning the study at large: Of the five patients, three men and two women aged 30 to 69 years, four had hepatocellular carcinoma and one had combined HCC and intrahepatic cholangiocarcinoma. Tumors of the five patients were stage T1-T3 N0M0 with maximum diameters of 4.2 to 10 cm. Each sample produced roughly 3.65 to 7.13 million productive TCRbeta reads, and read depth showed no significant difference between tissue types. To link TCRbeta repertoire diversity to the local molecular phenotype, the 25 tumor region samples were profiled with Agilent mRNA microarrays. TCRbeta repertoire sequencing covered about 35 specimens from 5 patients: about 25 tumor regions, 5 adjacent noncancerous liver tissues and 5 peripheral blood samples. High reproducibility was observed for the technical replicate repertoires, with mean shared-clone rates roughly 0.87 and correlation coefficients above 0.95. For each liver tumor, the study sampled five regions along with adjacent normal tissue and blood, and applied TCRbeta repertoire sequencing, expression microarrays and whole-exome sequencing.

Inclusive of the bounding cysteine and phenylalanine, the CDR3 is 19 residues long. Only the CDR3 DNA is retained, 57 bases long and in frame from the first base. At the junction V is shortened by 0 bases and J by 0 bases, with 18 bases in between. From the germline V gene, CDR1 is SGHDN and CDR2 is FVKESK. Study-wide findings and limitations: Just about 7.5-24% of top clones turned up in all five regions of a tumor, which suggests spatial heterogeneity among tumor-infiltrating T cells. Pairs of tumor regions showed greater repertoire overlap (mean roughly 35%) than tumor-adjacent pairs (approximately 17%) or tumor-blood pairs (roughly 15%), which is consistent with antigen-driven expansion. The study included only five or six patients, and the authors note findings should be validated in a larger study. Only the TCR beta chain was sequenced, which likely underestimates true repertoire diversity because unpaired alpha chains were not captured. The top 250 clones made up a significantly larger repertoire fraction in tumors than in blood (p = 0.039). Comparison of CD4+ and CD8+ T cell repertoires was precluded by the use of bulk unsorted samples.

On this clonotype: Its antigen specificity is not known. A much bigger clone sits one base away, suggesting this may be a read error.

Without any cell sorting, total RNA and DNA were extracted together from around 20-30 mg of bulk tissue using the AllPrep DNA/RNA mini kit. Between November 2015 and early 2016, five patients in China with histopathologically diagnosed primary liver carcinoma had surgical resection. Chronic HBV infection was present in the patients, and the patients were treatment-naive at sampling. Each tumor was sampled at five spatially separated regions: the superior, inferior, left-lateral and right-lateral poles and the tumor centre. Histology showed that every tumor sample contained more than 80% viable tumor cells. Fresh tumor and adjacent tissue pieces were bisected; one half was stored in RNAlater at -80°C, the other sent for histology. Starting from roughly 540 ng total RNA, TCRbeta-specific cDNA was produced by reverse transcription with a constant-region primer and ProtoScript II reverse transcriptase. The TCRbeta libraries were prepared through three rounds of nested multiplex PCR following a slightly modified ARM-PCR procedure. Multiplex TRBV1-TRBV30 forward primers and a Cbeta reverse primer were used in the first two PCR rounds, each of which was run for roughly 10 cycles. A final 25-cycle PCR with Deep VentR polymerase added sample barcodes and Illumina adapters. Amplicons of 200-500 bp were gel-purified with a QIAquick gel extraction kit before sequencing. An Illumina HiSeq 2500 was used to sequence the TCRbeta amplicons, generating 250-bp paired-end reads. The study's own analysis went as follows. To recover full CDR3 sequences, reads were quality-trimmed using Trimmomatic v0.33 and paired reads were then merged using FLASH v1.2.11. V, D and J germline segments were assigned to the rearranged TCRbeta sequences using MiGEC v1.2.1b. Clonotype statistics and Shannon-Wiener diversity indices were calculated with VDJtools v1.0.0. To reduce sampling bias, subsequent analyses other than the diversity analysis used only the 250 most abundant clonotypes in each sample. TCRdb ran its own pipeline on the public reads, namely fastp trimming at Q25 and MiXCR clone calling, and kept in-frame beta chains. For every CDR3 protein sequence, its rows merge into one entry that carries the most common genes and DNA. These V and J calls are TCRdb output, not the study's own analysis. The sample includes 40,000 to 55,000 distinct CDR3 sequences, with less than 75% observed a single time. Together, the top ten hold just under 30% of the sample.

This receptor was identified in a man aged 40-49 years with primary liver carcinoma and hepatitis B virus infection. The sequencing input was liver tumor tissue from sampling region 5. In the paper's terms, the cell subset or site label means: tumor region T5, tumor centre. The rearrangement combines TRBV14 with TRBJ2-1, with an unclear D gene assignment. The CDR3 is CASSQEVSGAASSYNEQFF. The sequence in DNA is TGTGCCAGCAGCCAAGAAGTATCGGGCGCGGCAAGCTCCTACAATGAGCAGTTCTTC.